The 26 T cell receptor beta chains below were found in one sample sequenced in a study of OX40 agonist ivuxolimab in advanced cancers. Clones were sequenced by immunoSEQ multiplex PCR, and TCRdb holds only the in-frame ones, with some missing. The sample holds about 58,000 clones, approximately 75% seen once. The source material was CD4+ or CD8+ T cells sorted from blood, sampled in a trial of the OX40 agonist ivuxolimab. The receptors were sampled from an adult with an advanced solid tumor such as melanoma, head and neck, liver or kidney cancer.

The V gene is TRBV12-5, the J gene TRBJ2-5; no clear D gene. Per the germline V gene, CDR1 is LGHNT and CDR2 is FRNRAP. V was cut by 6 bases and J by 2 bases, with 19 bases left in between. The CDR3 runs to 16 residues. This chain's CDR3 is CASGPDAPYQQETQYF. The CDR3 region has the DNA TGTGCTAGTGGCCCTGACGCGCCCTACCAGCAAGAGACCCAGTACTTC.

The chain recombines TRBV5-1 with TRBJ2-7; the match to TRBD1 covers 7 bases. Germline CDR1 is SGHRS and CDR2 is YFSETQ. The CDR3 is 14 amino acids. V shed 0 bases, J shed 3 bases, and the junction held 3 bases outside the gene matches. CDR3 loop: CASSLGGTDYEQYF. CDR3 sequence (DNA): TGCGCCAGCAGCTTGGGAGGGACAGACTACGAGCAGTACTTC.

This sequence joins TRBV2 and TRBJ1-2, with a possible D match to TRBD1 (6 bases). CDR3 size: 14 residues. V was cut by 4 bases and J by 6 bases, with 15 bases left in between. Per germline, CDR1 SNHLY and CDR2 FYNNEI. CDR3 sequence reads: CASSGIDRKNGYTF. In DNA form, the CDR3 reads TGTGCCAGCAGTGGGATTGACAGGAAGAATGGCTACACCTTC.

The rearrangement links TRBV5-4 to TRBJ1-5; D remains unclear. V lost 7 bases and J 3 bases, leaving 11 bases between the germline ends. There are 13 residues in the CDR3. Germline CDR1 SGHNT, CDR2 YYREEE (reference sequence). CDR3 loop: CASATSPNQPQHF. In nucleotides, the CDR3 is TGTGCCAGCGCGACAAGTCCCAATCAGCCCCAGCATTTT.

The rearrangement links TRBV11-2 to TRBJ2-3; D might be TRBD2 (6 bases). This CDR3 spans 15 amino acids. CDR1 is SGHAT, CDR2 FQNNGV, per germline. Trimming pared 2 bases from V and 2 bases from J, leaving 11 bases between. The CDR3 sequence is CASSLSGTYTDTQYF. The CDR3 DNA sequence: TGTGCCAGCAGCTTATCCGGGACTTACACAGATACGCAGTATTTT.

This chain uses TRBV19 with TRBJ1-2; TRBD1 is a possible D gene (6 bases). V lost 5 bases to trimming and J lost 2 bases, with 27 bases between them. This CDR3 has 19 residues. Germline V gene data show CDR1 as LNHDA and CDR2 as SQIVND (reference sequence). In nucleotides, the CDR3 is TGTGCCAGTAGTGCCCGGAACGGACAGCTGACTCGCCTCAACTATGGCTACACCTTC. This codes for CASSARNGQLTRLNYGYTF.

The chain joins TRBV6-5 to TRBJ1-2, with D unresolved. Germline CDR1 reads MNHEY; CDR2 reads SVGAGI. V was clipped by 0 bases and J by 5 bases, with 16 bases between them. The CDR3 totals 16 residues. Here the CDR3 reads CASSYSPQSLVYGYTF. The CDR3 DNA reads as TGTGCCAGCAGTTACTCTCCCCAGTCTTTAGTTTATGGCTACACCTTC.

This clone has just one count. The rearrangement uses TRBV5-4 and TRBJ1-2; D uncertain. From germline, CDR1 is SGHNT and CDR2 YYREEE (reference sequence). CDR3 length: 11 amino acids. With 2 bases removed from V and 8 bases from J, the gap between germline ends came to 7 bases. The CDR3 coding sequence is TGTGCCAGCAGCTTAGGCCCGGGCTACACCTTC. Encoded protein: CASSLGPGYTF.

J is TRBJ2-3 and V is TRBV7-9, with D possibly matching TRBD2 (7 bases). Between the trimmed V and J ends, which lost 2 bases and 1 base, there was a span of 13 bases. Germline values: CDR1 SEHNR, CDR2 FQNEAQ (reference sequence). The CDR3 consists of 16 residues. The DNA for the CDR3 is TGTGCCAGCAGCTTATGGGGGGGCGCCGGCACAGATACGCAGTATTTT. This sequence encodes CASSLWGGAGTDTQYF. Combining the CDR3 with reference TRBV7-9 and TRBJ2-3 gives the whole variable domain DTGVSQNPRHKITKRGQNVTFRCDPISEHNRLYWYRQTLGQGPEFLTYFQNEAQLEKSRLLSDRFSAERPKGSFSTLEIQRTEQGDSAMYLCASSLWGGAGTDTQYFGPGTRLTVL.

The chain recombines TRBV27 with TRBJ2-1, with D possibly matching TRBD1 (5 bases). Germline V gene lookup returns CDR1 MNHEY and CDR2 SMNVEV (reference sequence). Trimming stripped 2 bases from V and 1 base from J, with 6 bases between. The CDR3 spans 14 residues. The CDR3 reads CASSLDSSYNEQFF. The CDR3 DNA is TGTGCCAGCAGTTTAGACAGTTCCTACAATGAGCAGTTCTTC.

The chain carries TRBV6-6 and TRBJ2-7; 7 bases are a match to TRBD1. Trimming at V came to 6 bases and at J to 1 base, leaving 3 bases not matched to a gene. Germline-derived CDR1 and CDR2 are MNHNY and SVGAGI (reference sequence). The CDR3 has 13 amino acids. The CDR3 DNA is TGTGCCAGCAGATGGGGACAGTCCTACGAGCAGTACTTC. Residues: CASRWGQSYEQYF.

This clone was detected only once. The V gene is TRBV5-8, the J gene TRBJ2-1; 7 bases match TRBD1. The germline V gene encodes CDR1 SGHTS and CDR2 YDEGEE. Losses at the gene ends were 0 bases for V and 5 bases for J; bases not matched to a gene: 5. The CDR3 spans 15 residues. CDR3 sequence (DNA): TGTGCCAGCAGCTTGGGCCCAGGGGGTCACAATGAGCAGTTCTTC. It specifies CASSLGPGGHNEQFF.

The chain carries TRBV9 and TRBJ1-1, with D maybe TRBD1 (5 bases). CDR3 length: 14 amino acids. Per the germline V gene, CDR1 is SGDLS and CDR2 is YYNGEE. With 4 bases removed from V and 3 bases from J, the gap between germline ends came to 13 bases. This chain's CDR3 is CASSRPGLDTEAFF. CDR3 nucleotides: TGTGCCAGCAGCAGACCAGGGTTGGACACTGAAGCTTTCTTT.

This clone was found a few times. This chain links TRBV4-1 with TRBJ2-5, with 8 bases lining up with TRBD2. The CDR3 has 16 amino acids. CDR1 is MGHRA and CDR2 is YSYEKL in the germline V gene. The V segment lost 4 bases and the J segment 4 bases; nucleotides outside the gene matches: 11. The chain's CDR3 is CASSRDERGFLETQYF. The CDR3 bases are TGCGCCAGCAGCCGGGACGAGCGGGGGTTTTTAGAGACCCAGTACTTC.

The gene calls are TRBV14 and TRBJ2-7; D may be TRBD1 (5 bases). The CDR3 has 12 residues. Trimming removed 6 bases from V and 6 bases from J, with 12 bases in between. Germline V gene data show CDR1 as SGHDN and CDR2 as FVKESK. CDR3 residues: CASRQGFGEQYF. CDR3 bases: TGTGCCAGCAGGCAGGGTTTCGGCGAGCAGTACTTC.

This chain links TRBV7-8 with TRBJ2-1; 7 nucleotides align to TRBD1. The CDR3 contains 15 residues. The germline CDR1 and CDR2 sequences are SGHVS and FQNEAQ. The J segment lost 10 bases and the V segment lost 2 bases, leaving 11 bases of the junction unmatched. CDR3 region: CASSLTTGQDGEQFF. As DNA, the CDR3 is TGTGCCAGCAGCTTAACTACAGGACAGGACGGGGAGCAGTTCTTC.

Notes on this clone: Other DNA sequences from this sample encode an identical CDR3 as well. The chain carries TRBV5-1 and TRBJ2-3; D tentatively reads TRBD1 or TRBD2 (5 bases each). V lost 0 bases to trimming and J lost 1 base, with 9 bases between them. The CDR3 contains 15 residues. CDR1 and CDR2 (germline): SGHRS, YFSETQ. The CDR3 is CASSLVVGGTDTQYF. DNA for the CDR3: TGCGCCAGCAGCTTGGTTGTGGGGGGCACAGATACGCAGTATTTT.

This clone was seen a single time. The chain joins TRBV7-2 to TRBJ2-2; TRBD2 matches 7 bases. Germline CDR1 is SGHTA and CDR2 is FQGNSA. There are 16 residues in the CDR3. V was pared by 8 bases and J by 0 bases, with 9 bases of the junction left unmatched. The CDR3 region is CASPVASGTNTGELFF. Here the CDR3 DNA reads TGTGCCAGCCCAGTCGCCAGCGGGACGAACACCGGGGAGCTGTTTTTT.

A single count supports this clone. The rearrangement uses TRBV10-3 and TRBJ1-6, with 10 bases identical to TRBD1. This CDR3 contains 13 residues. Germline assignment: CDR1 ENHRY and CDR2 SYGVKD. J gave up 8 bases and V 7 bases, and 2 bases lay outside the gene matches. CDR3 DNA sequence: TGTGCCATCACGGGGACAGGGGATTCACCCCTCCACTTT. Protein product: CAITGTGDSPLHF.

V and J are TRBV6-1 and TRBJ2-5; D is unresolved. The germline gives CDR1 MNHNS, CDR2 SASEGT. V was trimmed by 2 bases and J by 5 bases, leaving 12 bases between them. This CDR3 is built from 14 residues. Written as DNA, the CDR3 is TGTGCCAGCAGTGAACGTGGGGTAGGGGAGACCCAGTACTTC. Amino acids: CASSERGVGETQYF.

The V gene is TRBV2, the J gene TRBJ1-2, with no clear D. CDR3 size: 16 residues. The germline V and J ends were trimmed by 2 bases and 0 bases, with 13 bases remaining between them. CDR1 SNHLY and CDR2 FYNNEI come from the germline V gene. For the CDR3, the DNA is TGTGCCAGCAGTGAAACGCCAGCTCCCACTAACTATGGCTACACCTTC. This sequence encodes CASSETPAPTNYGYTF.

This sequence joins TRBV5-1 and TRBJ2-7; D call uncertain. V lost 4 bases, J lost 6 bases, and 17 bases lay in between. This CDR3 comprises 14 residues. CDR1 and CDR2 (germline): SGHRS, YFSETQ. In DNA form, the CDR3 reads TGCGCCAGCAGCCAGGACGGACCGCTCGCCGAGCAGTACTTC. It translates to CASSQDGPLAEQYF.

The gene calls are TRBV5-1 and TRBJ2-3; 9 positions match TRBD2. CDR1 and CDR2 (germline): SGHRS, YFSETQ. Trimming took 3 bases from V and 1 from J; bases not matched to a gene: 3. The CDR3 runs to 15 residues. This CDR3 is CASSSVAGGTDTQYF. The CDR3 DNA sequence: TGCGCCAGCAGCTCTGTAGCGGGGGGCACAGATACGCAGTATTTT.

The chain carries TRBV19 and TRBJ1-2; D is undetermined. The V and J ends lost 5 bases and 2 bases respectively, with 9 bases between them. The length of the CDR3 is 13 residues. The V gene's germline CDR1 is LNHDA and CDR2 SQIVND (reference sequence). CDR3 sequence (DNA): TGTGCCAGTAGTCCTACTACCAACTATGGCTACACCTTC. Protein: CASSPTTNYGYTF.

This clone showed up just a few times. The chain carries TRBV1 and TRBJ1-1. TRBV1 represents a pseudogene. The CDR3 covers 12 residues. In DNA form, the CDR3 reads TGCACCAGCAGCCAAGGGACCGCTGAAGCTTTCTTT. It yields the protein CTSSQGTAEAFF.

The chain joins TRBV29-1 to TRBJ2-7; 7 bases fit TRBD1. CDR1 SQVTM and CDR2 ANQGSEA come from the germline V gene. The ends lost 4 bases at V and 1 base at J; junction bases unmatched: 4. This CDR3 region has 13 residues. CDR3 region: CSVGQGYSYEQYF. The CDR3 DNA reads TGCAGCGTTGGACAGGGCTATTCCTACGAGCAGTACTTC.